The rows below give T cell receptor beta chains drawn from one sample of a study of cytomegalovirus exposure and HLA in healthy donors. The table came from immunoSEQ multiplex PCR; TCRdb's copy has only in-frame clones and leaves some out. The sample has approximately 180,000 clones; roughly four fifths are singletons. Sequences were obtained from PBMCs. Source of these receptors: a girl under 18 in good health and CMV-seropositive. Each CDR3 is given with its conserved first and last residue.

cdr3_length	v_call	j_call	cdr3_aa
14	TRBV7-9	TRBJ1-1	CASSPVDFYTEAFF
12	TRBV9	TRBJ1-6	CASSVEDRILHF
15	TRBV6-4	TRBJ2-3	CASSSGGGFADTQYF
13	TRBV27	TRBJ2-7	CASSFRDRDEQYF
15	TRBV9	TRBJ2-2	CASSVDQGARGELFF
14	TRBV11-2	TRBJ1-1	CASSRTGGLTEAFF
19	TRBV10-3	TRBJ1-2	CAISDLTGDEELVVDGYTF
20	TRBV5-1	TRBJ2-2	CASSWPPGLAGGPGTGELFF
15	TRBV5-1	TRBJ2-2	CASSLPAGNTGELFF
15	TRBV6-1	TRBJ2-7	CASSEGGGGTDEQYF
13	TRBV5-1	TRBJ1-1	CASSLEGRTEAFF
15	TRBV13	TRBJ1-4	CASSLGRQGNEKLFF
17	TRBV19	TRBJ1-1	CASSRGTWDRVNTEAFF
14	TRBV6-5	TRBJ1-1	CASSYGGAGTEAFF
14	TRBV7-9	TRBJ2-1	CASSLSGTKAEQFF
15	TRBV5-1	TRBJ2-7	CASSLRTGNFDEQYF
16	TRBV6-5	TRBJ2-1	CASSSTSGRTNNEQFF
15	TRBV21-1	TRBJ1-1	CASSPRQGSDTEAFF
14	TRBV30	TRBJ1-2	CAGPIGRNNYGYTF
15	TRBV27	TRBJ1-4	CASSSWAQGEEKLFF
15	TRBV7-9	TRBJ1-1	CASRSQGYMNTEAFF
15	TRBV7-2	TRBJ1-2	CASSRRTGGDYGYTF
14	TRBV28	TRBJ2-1	CASSLADSYNEQFF
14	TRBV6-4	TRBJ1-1	CASSQTGAATEAFF
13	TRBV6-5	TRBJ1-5	CASRRSGNQPQHF
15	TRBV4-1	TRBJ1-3	CAGSRLGLSGNTIYF
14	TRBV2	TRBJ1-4	CAASKRATNEKLFF
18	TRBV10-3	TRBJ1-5	CAISDPDQPGQRNQPQHF
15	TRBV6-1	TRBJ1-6	CASSEGTGDPSPLHF
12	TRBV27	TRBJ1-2	CASSSPGLGYTF
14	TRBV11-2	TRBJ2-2	CASSPGQDTGELFF
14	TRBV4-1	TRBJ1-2	CASSQTDRARGYTF
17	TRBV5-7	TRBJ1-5	CASSLPRDRGSNQPQHF
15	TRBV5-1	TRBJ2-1	CASSLGQGSYNEQFF
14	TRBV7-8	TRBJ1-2	CASSLGGGSYGYTF
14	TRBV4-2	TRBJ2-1	CASSSGQGTNRWFF
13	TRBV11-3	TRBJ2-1	CASSLTSAGEQFF
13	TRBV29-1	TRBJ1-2	CSVVQGMRRGYTF
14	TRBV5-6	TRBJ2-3	CASSLLQGTDTQYF
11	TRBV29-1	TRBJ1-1	CSVTGGSGAFF
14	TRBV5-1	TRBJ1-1	CASSLSGMNTEAFF
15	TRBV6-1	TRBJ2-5	CASSEQGRGWETQYF
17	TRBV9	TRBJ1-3	CASSGRTGGTSGNTIYF
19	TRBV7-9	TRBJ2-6	CASSLAWQGTGSGANVLTF
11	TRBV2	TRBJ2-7	CASTSSYEQYF
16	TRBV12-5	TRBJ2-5	CASGLGSGGHQETQYF
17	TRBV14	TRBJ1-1	CASSQDGTGGEITEAFF
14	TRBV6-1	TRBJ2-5	CASSDGRVRETQYF
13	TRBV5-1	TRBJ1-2	CASSPTGEDGYTF
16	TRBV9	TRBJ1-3	CASSVGGQNSGNTIYF
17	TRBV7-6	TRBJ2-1	CASSPTSGGAPYNEQFF
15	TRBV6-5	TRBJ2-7	CASSYSAASPYEQYF
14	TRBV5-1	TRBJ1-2	CASRSAGGTDGYTF
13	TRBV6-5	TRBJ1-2	CASSSDRGYGYTF
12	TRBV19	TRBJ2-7	CASGQHSYEQYF